This T cell receptor (beta chain) was recovered during a study of blood T cells in healthy people across ages. Germline V gene sequence: CDR1 LNHNV, CDR2 YYDKDF (reference sequence). This CDR3 has 13 amino acids. Trimming pared 2 bases from V and 5 bases from J, leaving 10 bases between. This clonotype showed up just a few times. A second PCR of roughly 7 to 11 cycles used a sample-barcoded 5' primer and a J-beta primer mix. TCRdb called the 5' RACE reads again in MiXCR, with one record for every CDR3 protein. The sample carries over 600,000 distinct CDR3 sequences, more than 35% recorded once. Per-sample yields of isolated PBMCs were at least 6 million.

The V and J genes are TRBV15 and TRBJ2-7, with D tentatively TRBD1 (5 bases). The clonotype originates from a man of 80 years or more in good health. The sample comprised blood. In DNA form, the CDR3 reads TGTGCCACCAGCAGACTGTCCAGGGACGAGCAGTACTTC. This gives the protein CATSRLSRDEQYF.